This TCR beta chain is drawn from a study of PD-1 blockade in classical Hodgkin lymphoma. General study results and limits: Newly diagnosed patients were said to have less baseline TCR diversity than healthy donors did. Diversity similar to that of newly diagnosed patients was seen at baseline in complete responders.

A remark on this clone: The antigen remains undetermined.

All trial patients relapsed after autologous stem cell transplantation. Magnetic negative selection was used to purify CD8+ T cells from thawed PBMCs. Progressive disease, partial response or complete response was each patient's best response. Assay used: immunoSEQ multiplex PCR; TCRdb lists only in-frame clones, some missing. In the table there are over 25,000 clones, around 88% of which are singletons. This receptor was taken from a human donor with classical Hodgkin lymphoma. The sample consisted of CD8+ T cells from blood, taken at baseline.

The CDR3 region is CSVVRTGGKMLYEQYF. CDR3 bases: TGCAGCGTTGTTAGGACAGGGGGCAAGATGCTATACGAGCAGTACTTC. The V and J genes are TRBV29-1 and TRBJ2-7; the match to TRBD1 covers 11 bases. Losses at the gene ends were 4 bases for V and 4 bases for J; bases not matched to a gene: 12. Germline assignment: CDR1 SQVTM and CDR2 ANQGSEA. This CDR3 is 16 amino acids long.